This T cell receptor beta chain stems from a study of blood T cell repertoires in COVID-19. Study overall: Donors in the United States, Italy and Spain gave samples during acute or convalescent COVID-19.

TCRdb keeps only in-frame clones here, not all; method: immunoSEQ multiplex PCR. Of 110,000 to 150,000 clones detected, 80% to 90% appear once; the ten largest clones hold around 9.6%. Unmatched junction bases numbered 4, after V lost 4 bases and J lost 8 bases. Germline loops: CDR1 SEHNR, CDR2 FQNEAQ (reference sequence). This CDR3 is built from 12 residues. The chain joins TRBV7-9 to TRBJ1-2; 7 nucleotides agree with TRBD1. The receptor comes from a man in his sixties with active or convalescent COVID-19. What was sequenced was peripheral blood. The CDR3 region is CASSSDRAGYTF. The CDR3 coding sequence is TGTGCCAGCAGCTCCGACAGGGCCGGCTACACCTTC.